This is a list of T cell receptor beta chains from one sample in a study of long-term antiretroviral therapy in people with HIV. TCRdb's table, derived via immunoSEQ multiplex PCR, lists solely in-frame clones and lacks some. The table records approximately 30,000 clones, about 82% of them present only once. The sequencing here drew on unsorted PBMCs, taken 0.8 years before starting antiretroviral therapy. These receptor sequences come from a man aged 18 to 30 with HIV. CDR3s include the opening cysteine and the closing phenylalanine or tryptophan. The D gene is left open where the match is weak. A row's size may be missing; if present it is once, few, many or a size class.

>TRBV7-5|.|.|TRBJ1-5
TGTGCCAGAAGCCCTAACGACAGTTTCAATCAGCCCCAGCATTTT
CARSPNDSFNQPQHF
>TRBV7-6|.|.|TRBJ1-5
TGTGCCAGCAGCTTAGGCTCGGGTCAGCCCCAGCATTTT
CASSLGSGQPQHF
>TRBV30|.|large|TRBJ1-1
TGTGCCTACGGGGTTGGGTTTACTGAAGCTTTCTTT
CAYGVGFTEAFF
>TRBV28|TRBD2|.|TRBJ2-1
TGTGCCAGCAGTTTCCTCGGCGGGAGGAAGTACAATGAGCAGTTCTTC
CASSFLGGRKYNEQFF
>TRBV9|.|.|TRBJ2-1
TGTGCCAGCAGCGCCCAGGTTTATCCCTACAATGAGCAGTTCTTC
CASSAQVYPYNEQFF
>TRBV10-2|TRBD1|.|TRBJ1-2
TGCGCCAGCAGTGGAAAAGGGGGACAGCCAGTACGTGATGGCTACACCTTC
CASSGKGGQPVRDGYTF
>TRBV11-2|TRBD1|once|TRBJ1-2
TGTGCCAGCAGTATCCCGGGACAGGGGATCTATGGCTACACCTTC
CASSIPGQGIYGYTF
>TRBV19|.|.|TRBJ2-7
TGTGCCAGTAGTATAGAGGGGGCTTACGAGCAGTACTTC
CASSIEGAYEQYF
>TRBV5-5|TRBD1|once|TRBJ1-5
TGTGCCAGCGGGCCGTATACAGGGGATCAGCCCCAGCATTTT
CASGPYTGDQPQHF
>TRBV2|.|.|TRBJ1-6
TGTGCCGGAAGACAGGAGTTAGATTCACCCCTCCACTTT
CAGRQELDSPLHF
>TRBV4-3|.|few|TRBJ1-1
TGCGCCAGCAGCCAAGATTGGGGGGTCGCAGGCACTGAAGCTTTCTTT
CASSQDWGVAGTEAFF
>TRBV2|TRBD1|.|TRBJ1-2
TGTGCCAGCAGTGACCCGGGACAGTCAATCGGGGATGGCTACACCTTC
CASSDPGQSIGDGYTF
>TRBV7-9|TRBD1|.|TRBJ1-3
TGTGCCAGCAGCTCGGCCCTCCGGGACAGGGGGGACGGAAACACCATATATTTT
CASSSALRDRGDGNTIYF
>TRBV30|TRBD1|.|TRBJ1-1
TGTGCCTGGAGCCAACCAGGGGGCAGGTTCCCTGAAGCTTTCTTT
CAWSQPGGRFPEAFF
>TRBV7-6|.|.|TRBJ1-2
TGTGCCAGCAGCTTAGGCTTGGCCGGGGGAACCTATGGCTACACCTTC
CASSLGLAGGTYGYTF
>TRBV6-4|.|.|TRBJ2-2
TGTGCCAGCAGTCCGAGACTGTACACCGGGGAGCTGTTTTTT
CASSPRLYTGELFF
>TRBV29-1|TRBD1|.|TRBJ1-1
TGCAGCGTTGTACGGGACAGGGCCGGAGGCACTGAAGCTTTCTTT
CSVVRDRAGGTEAFF
>TRBV4-2|.|few|TRBJ1-4
TGTGCCAGCAGCCAAGGGTCAGGGCGGGGAGATGAAAAACTGTTTTTT
CASSQGSGRGDEKLFF
>TRBV28|.|few|TRBJ1-5
TGTGCCAGCAGTTTATTTGGGCCAGGGCTTCAGCCCCAGCATTTT
CASSLFGPGLQPQHF
>TRBV20-1|.|.|TRBJ1-2
TGCAGTGAGTCAGGGGTAGGTGGCTACACCTTC
CSESGVGGYTF
>TRBV6-1|.|.|TRBJ1-5
TGTGCCAGCAGCCAAAGGGGCGGTTATGAGAAGCCCCAGCATTTT
CASSQRGGYEKPQHF
>TRBV6-5|.|.|TRBJ1-5
TGTGCCAGCAGAAATAGCGGCGGTTTCGATCAGCCCCAGCATTTT
CASRNSGGFDQPQHF